The 18 T cell receptor beta chains below were found in one sample sequenced in a study of spatial heterogeneity in lung cancer. TCRdb reprocessed the 5' RACE reads with MiXCR, giving one entry per CDR3 protein. The profile shows about 52,000 distinct CDR3 sequences, around 7.7% of them singletons. Regarding time point: blood at routine non-recurrence follow-up after resection. No cell sorting; template was whole RNA from tumor, lung tissue or PBMC. This specimen was PBMCs, taken at follow-up. These receptor sequences come from a female donor with early-stage non-small cell lung cancer.

This clonotype was detected ten times or more. The chain is built from TRBV2 and TRBJ2-1, with TRBD1 identical over 8 bases. Germline V lookup: CDR1 SNHLY, CDR2 FYNNEI. This CDR3 is 13 amino acids long. V was pared by 4 bases and J by 6 bases, with 2 bases of the junction left unmatched. The CDR3 region has the DNA TGTGCCAGCAGTGGACAGGGGAGCAATGAGCAGTTCTTC. Residues: CASSGQGSNEQFF. The whole variable domain, remainder taken from reference TRBV2 and TRBJ2-1, is EPEVTQTPSHQVTQMGQEVILRCVPISNHLYFYWYRQILGQKVEFLVSFYNNEISEKSEIFDDQFSVERPDGSNFTLKIRSTKLEDSAMYFCASSGQGSNEQFFGPGTRLTVL.

This clonotype has at least ten counts. V usage is TRBV25-1 and J usage is TRBJ1-6, with D maybe TRBD1 (6 bases). Germline CDR1 and CDR2: MGHDK and SYGVNS. This CDR3 region has 14 residues. Trimming removed 2 bases at V and 5 bases at J, with 7 bases between. CDR3 DNA: TGTGCCAGCAGTGAACCAGGGGATAATTCACCCCTCCACTTT. Amino acids: CASSEPGDNSPLHF.

At least ten counts were recorded for this clonotype. The genes are TRBV29-1 and TRBJ1-3; D call uncertain. Trimming removed 6 bases at V and 4 bases at J, with 10 bases between. CDR3 size: 12 residues. Germline V gene lookup returns CDR1 SQVTM and CDR2 ANQGSEA. The CDR3 loop is CSVLTDGNTIYF. The CDR3 DNA reads TGCAGCGTCTTGACCGACGGAAACACCATATATTTT.

Many counts were recorded for this clonotype. V and J are TRBV7-9 and TRBJ2-7; 7 bases are shared with TRBD1. The trim removed 5 bases at V and 3 bases at J, leaving 7 bases unmatched. From germline, CDR1 is SEHNR and CDR2 FQNEAQ (reference sequence). This CDR3 comprises 14 residues. CDR3 protein: CASSDRDRYYEQYF. The DNA of the CDR3 is TGTGCCAGCAGCGACCGGGACAGATACTACGAGCAGTACTTC.

This clonotype occurred many times. The chain uses TRBV3-1 and TRBJ2-7; D possibly uses TRBD1 or TRBD2 (6 bases each). V shed 5 bases and J shed 2 bases, with 13 bases lying between them. This CDR3 region has 14 residues. Germline V gives CDR1 LGHDT, CDR2 YNNKEL (reference sequence). CDR3 residues: CASSWRGITYEQYF. CDR3 bases: TGTGCCAGCAGCTGGAGGGGGATCACCTACGAGCAGTACTTC.

Many counts were recorded for this clonotype. V gene TRBV11-2 combines with J gene TRBJ1-2; a possible D gene is TRBD1 (5 bases). Germline values: CDR1 SGHAT, CDR2 FQNNGV. This CDR3 is 15 amino acids long. Trimming removed 5 bases from V and 0 bases from J, with 13 bases in between. CDR3 DNA: TGTGCCAGCAGCCCAGGGTACAGAGCTAACTATGGCTACACCTTC. Amino acids: CASSPGYRANYGYTF.

This clonotype was counted between two and nine times. The chain uses TRBV6-1 and TRBJ2-3, with 7 bases that match TRBD1. The V and J ends lost 8 bases and 1 base, in that order; junction bases with no gene match: 6. The germline gives CDR1 MNHNS, CDR2 SASEGT. CDR3 length: 14 residues. The CDR3 DNA is TGTGCCAGCGGCCGGGGACAGCGCACAGATACGCAGTATTTT. Translating it yields CASGRGQRTDTQYF.

This clonotype was observed many times. The chain has TRBV12-3 or TRBV12-4 and TRBJ2-6; D remains ambiguous. This CDR3 is built from 14 residues. V was cut by 5 bases and J by 0 bases, with 5 bases left in between. The CDR3 DNA is TGTGCCAGCAGTACCTCCTCTGGGGCCAACGTCCTGACTTTC. This codes for CASSTSSGANVLTF.

There are many counts of this clonotype. J is TRBJ2-7 and V is TRBV11-1, with D possibly TRBD2 on 5 matching bases. CDR3 length: 13 amino acids. The V end was cut by 3 bases, the J end by 3 bases, with 9 bases between. Germline V CDR1 and CDR2: SGHAT, FQDESV (reference sequence). The CDR3, as DNA: TGTGCCAGCAGCTTCTCCGGGGACTACGAGCAGTACTTC. It translates to CASSFSGDYEQYF.

A word on this clonotype: This sequence may be a read error, since a much larger clone differs from it by one base. The chain recombines TRBV7-2 with TRBJ2-1; 9 bases match TRBD2. The CDR3 has 15 residues. Germline lookup yields CDR1 SGHTA and CDR2 FQGNSA. V shed 3 bases and J 9 bases; nucleotides not matched to a gene: 9. Written as DNA, the CDR3 is TGTGCCAGCAGCTTTTCCTGCGGGGGGGCTACTGAGCAGTTCTTC. Its protein is CASSFSCGGATEQFF.

A word on this clonotype: The CDR3 does not end in the conserved phenylalanine or tryptophan, so this is likely a read error. The chain recombines TRBV12-3 or TRBV12-4 with TRBJ1-1; D uncertain. This CDR3 has 13 residues. The germline V and J ends were trimmed by 4 bases and 3 bases, with 9 bases remaining between them. For the CDR3, the DNA is TGTGCCAGCAGTTCAAAAAGGGACACTGAAGCTTTCCTT. Protein product: CASSSKRDTEAFL.

There are many counts of this clonotype. The V and J genes are TRBV7-3 and TRBJ2-7, with TRBD2 identical over 8 bases. The germline CDR1 and CDR2 sequences are SGHTA and FQGTGA. The CDR3 is made up of 15 amino acids. V trimming: 5 bases; J trimming: 6 bases; junction bases outside the gene matches: 12. The CDR3 region has the DNA TGTGCCAGCAGCCCCTTCGGGACCGCGGGGGGCGAGCAGTACTTC. Its protein is CASSPFGTAGGEQYF.

The rearrangement links TRBV18 to TRBJ2-1, with 8 bases fitting TRBD2. Germline CDR1 KGHSH, CDR2 LQKENI. The ends lost 4 bases at V and 5 bases at J; junction bases unmatched: 13. The CDR3 consists of 17 residues. The CDR3 nucleotides are TGTGCCAGCTCACTCCTCGGGACGGGGGGGCAGGACAATGAGCAGTTCTTC. Encoded protein: CASSLLGTGGQDNEQFF.

This clonotype was picked up many times. The chain employs TRBV10-3 and TRBJ1-6; possibly TRBD1 for D (6 bases). The CDR3 sequence is 15 residues long. CDR1 is ENHRY, CDR2 SYGVKD, per germline. Deletions cut 10 bases from V and 10 bases from J, with 23 bases between. In nucleotides, the CDR3 is TGTGCCACCGAGGGGGGCAACCCTGGCGGGTCACCCCTCCACTTT. Protein sequence: CATEGGNPGGSPLHF.

This clonotype turned up a few times. This rearrangement joins TRBV5-1 to TRBJ1-6; the match to TRBD1 covers 7 bases. CDR1 is SGHRS and CDR2 is YFSETQ in the germline V gene. V lost 4 bases to trimming and J lost 10 bases; unmatched junction nucleotides: 8. The CDR3 runs to 14 residues. CDR3 sequence: CASSVGDRVSPLHF. The DNA for the CDR3 is TGCGCCAGCAGCGTGGGAGACAGGGTATCACCCCTCCACTTT.

Ten or more counts support this clonotype. The junction differs from germline at one of its ends, possibly a read error. The V call is TRBV19, the J call TRBJ2-3; 9 bases match TRBD2. CDR1 LNHDA and CDR2 SQIVND come from the germline V gene (reference sequence). The CDR3 consists of 13 residues. In DNA form, the CDR3 reads TGTGCCAGTAGTGGGACTAGCAGAGATACGCAGTATTTT. This encodes CASSGTSRDTQYF.

This rearrangement joins TRBV7-3 to TRBJ2-3, with D perhaps TRBD2 (5 bases). CDR1 is SGHTA, CDR2 FQGTGA, per germline. Trimming shortened V by 5 bases and J by 2 bases, and 8 bases separated the two germline ends. The CDR3 extends over 13 amino acids. CDR3 protein: CASSAGPTDTQYF. The DNA for the CDR3 is TGTGCCAGCAGCGCGGGTCCCACAGATACGCAGTATTTT. The full variable domain, completed using reference TRBV7-3 and TRBJ2-3, is GAGVSQTPSNKVTEKGKYVELRCDPISGHTALYWYRQSLGQGPEFLIYFQGTGAADDSGLPNDRFFAVRPEGSVSTLKIQRTERGDSAVYLCASSAGPTDTQYFGPGTRLTVL.

Many counts were recorded for this clonotype. V usage is TRBV24-1 and J usage is TRBJ2-5; D is unclear. Germline V CDR1 and CDR2: KGHDR, SFDVKD. There are 16 residues in the CDR3. With 2 bases removed from V and 2 bases from J, the gap between germline ends came to 14 bases. CDR3 loop: CATSDSRKSPQETQYF. DNA of the CDR3: TGTGCCACCAGTGATTCCCGGAAATCCCCACAAGAGACCCAGTACTTC.